The 4 T cell receptor beta chains presented below share a single source sample, sequenced in a study of cytomegalovirus exposure and HLA in healthy donors. Clones were sequenced by immunoSEQ multiplex PCR, and TCRdb holds only the in-frame ones, with some missing. In the table there are over 200,000 clones, roughly 90% of which are singletons. The material sequenced was PBMCs. These TCRs come from a woman between 18 and 30 years old in good health and CMV-seronegative.

The chain is built from TRBV30 and TRBJ1-5; TRBD1 is a possible D gene (6 bases). V shed 5 bases and J shed 6 bases, with 17 bases lying between them. CDR1 GTSNPN and CDR2 SVGIG come from the germline V gene (reference sequence). The CDR3 consists of 14 residues. CDR3 sequence (DNA): TGTGCCTGGGCCCATGGGGACAAGAGTCAGCCCCAGCATTTT. Protein sequence: CAWAHGDKSQPQHF.

This sequence joins TRBV4-1 and TRBJ2-3, with TRBD2 matching 11 bases. The CDR3 sequence is 15 residues long. Per germline, CDR1 MGHRA and CDR2 YSYEKL. J lost 1 base, V lost 4 bases, and 1 base had no gene match. The CDR3 nucleotides read TGCGCCAGCAGCCCACTAGCGGGGGGCACAGATACGCAGTATTTT. It is translated as CASSPLAGGTDTQYF.

V is TRBV19 and J is TRBJ2-7; 7 bases align to TRBD1. Per germline, CDR1 LNHDA and CDR2 SQIVND (reference sequence). The J segment lost 2 bases and the V segment lost 5 bases, leaving 3 bases of the junction unmatched. This CDR3 region has 13 residues. The CDR3 DNA reads as TGTGCCAGTAGTTGGGACAGAACCTACGAGCAGTACTTC. Amino acid sequence: CASSWDRTYEQYF.

A few counts support this clone. The chain is built from TRBV7-9 and TRBJ1-2, with TRBD1 matching 11 bases. The CDR3 consists of 17 residues. V lost 4 bases and J lost 3; bases outside the gene matches: 10. CDR1 SEHNR and CDR2 FQNEAQ come from the germline V gene (reference sequence). CDR3 loop: CASSSSDRGLLDYGYTF. The CDR3, as DNA: TGTGCCAGCAGCTCCTCGGACAGGGGGCTGCTAGACTATGGCTACACCTTC.